The sequence of this T cell receptor beta chain was determined in a study of T cells after yellow fever vaccination. Study-level results: The secondary response showed a weaker magnitude and a faster peak, day 5 versus 15.

This clonotype appeared many times. The antigen is unknown. In making TCR cDNA, 5'RACE template switching added a universal primer site and UMIs to it. TCRdb reprocessed the 5' RACE reads with MiXCR, giving one entry per CDR3 protein. The table shows 450,000 to 650,000 distinct CDR3 sequences, with less than 15% occurring only once. The sequencing used PBMCs, collected on the day of the yellow fever booster vaccination. The TCR was taken from a young man who received the YFV17D yellow fever vaccine.

CDR3 in amino acids: CASSPRDSSNGYTF. DNA for the CDR3: TGTGCCAGCAGTCCAAGGGACAGCTCCAATGGCTACACCTTC. The V gene is TRBV27, the J gene TRBJ1-2; TRBD1 matches at 7 bases. The CDR3 loop spans 14 amino acids. The V and J ends lost 5 bases and 6 bases, in that order; junction bases with no gene match: 9. In germline, CDR1 is MNHEY, CDR2 SMNVEV (reference sequence).